Included here is one TCR beta chain sequence, with context. Its specificity is not known. This sample is part of a study of a mutant IDH1 vaccine in newly diagnosed glioma. Study-wide context: The therapy given earlier, which was standard therapy, consisted of radiotherapy, temozolomide, or both, and most of the patients received both.

This CDR3 comprises 17 residues. V shed 1 base and J 0 bases; nucleotides not matched to a gene: 8. Germline CDR1 reads SGHRS; CDR2 reads YFSETQ. Sequencing used immunoSEQ multiplex PCR; TCRdb keeps in-frame clones, though not all of them. The table records 9,500 to 12,000 clones, roughly 88% of them present only once. Documented time point: week 23, last vaccination. In the vaccine, a single dose held 300 ug of the mutant IDH1 20-mer peptide, along with topical imiquimod. In every donor, the tumor was a new WHO grade 3 or 4 IDH1-mutant, ATRX-lost astrocytoma. Overall study findings and caveats: Less than 95% of patients showed vaccine-induced immune responses across multiple MHC alleles.

The source material was PBMCs, sampled from a glioma patient whose treatment included an IDH1 peptide vaccine. The chain combines TRBV5-1 with TRBJ2-7; 9 bases match TRBD2. This sequence originates from a woman aged 40 to 50 with glioma. Some clones in this sample may be carry-over from other donors' samples. The chain's CDR3 is CASSLSLAGVISYEQYF. CDR3 bases: TGCGCCAGCAGCTTGTCCTTAGCGGGAGTGATCTCCTACGAGCAGTACTTC.